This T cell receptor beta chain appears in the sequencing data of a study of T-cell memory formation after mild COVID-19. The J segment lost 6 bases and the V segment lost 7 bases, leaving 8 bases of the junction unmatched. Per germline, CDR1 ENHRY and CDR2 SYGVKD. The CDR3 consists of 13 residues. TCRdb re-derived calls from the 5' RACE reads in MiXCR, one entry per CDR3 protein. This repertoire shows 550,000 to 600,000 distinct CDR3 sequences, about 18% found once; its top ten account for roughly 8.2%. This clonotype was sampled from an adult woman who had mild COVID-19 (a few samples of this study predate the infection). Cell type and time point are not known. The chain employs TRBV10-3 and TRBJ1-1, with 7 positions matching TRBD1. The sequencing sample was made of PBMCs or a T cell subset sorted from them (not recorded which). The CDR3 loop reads CAIKDRASPEAFF. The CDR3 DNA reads TGTGCCATCAAAGACAGGGCCTCTCCTGAAGCTTTCTTT.